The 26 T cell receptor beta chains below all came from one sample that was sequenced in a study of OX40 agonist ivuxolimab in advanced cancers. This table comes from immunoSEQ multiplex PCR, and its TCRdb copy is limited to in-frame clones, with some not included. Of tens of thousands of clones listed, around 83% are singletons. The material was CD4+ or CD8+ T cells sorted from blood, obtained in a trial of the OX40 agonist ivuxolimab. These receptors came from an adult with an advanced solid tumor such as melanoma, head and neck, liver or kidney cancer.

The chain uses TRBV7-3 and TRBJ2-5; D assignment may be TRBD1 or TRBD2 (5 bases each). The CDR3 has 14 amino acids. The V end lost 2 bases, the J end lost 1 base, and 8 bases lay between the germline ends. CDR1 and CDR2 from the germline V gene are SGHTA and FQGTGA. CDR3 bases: TGTGCCAGCAGCTTACAGGGAGCCCAAGAGACCCAGTACTTC. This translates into CASSLQGAQETQYF.

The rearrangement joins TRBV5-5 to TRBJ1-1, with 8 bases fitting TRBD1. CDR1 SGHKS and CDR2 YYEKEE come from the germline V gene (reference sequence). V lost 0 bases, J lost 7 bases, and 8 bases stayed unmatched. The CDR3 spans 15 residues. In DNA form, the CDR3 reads TGTGCCAGCAGCTTGGATTACAGGGGGTTGGATGAAGCTTTCTTT. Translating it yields CASSLDYRGLDEAFF.

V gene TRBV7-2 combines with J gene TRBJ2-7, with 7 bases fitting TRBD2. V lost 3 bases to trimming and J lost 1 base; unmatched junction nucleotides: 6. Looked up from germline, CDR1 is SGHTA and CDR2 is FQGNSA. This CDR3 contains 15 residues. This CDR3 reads CASSFGPSGSYEQYF. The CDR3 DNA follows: TGTGCCAGCAGCTTTGGGCCTAGCGGTTCCTACGAGCAGTACTTC.

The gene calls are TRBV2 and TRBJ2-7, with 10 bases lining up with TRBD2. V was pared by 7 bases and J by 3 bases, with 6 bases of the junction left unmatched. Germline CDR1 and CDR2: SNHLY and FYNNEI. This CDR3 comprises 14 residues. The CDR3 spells CASTLGTSVYEQYV. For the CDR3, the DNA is TGTGCCAGCACGCTGGGGACTAGCGTCTACGAGCAGTACGTC.

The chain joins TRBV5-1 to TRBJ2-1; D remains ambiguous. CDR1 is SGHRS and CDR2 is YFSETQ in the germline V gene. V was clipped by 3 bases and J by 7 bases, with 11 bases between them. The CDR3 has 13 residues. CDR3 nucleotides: TGCGCCAGCAGCTCAAACGCCGGGAATGAGCAGTTCTTC. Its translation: CASSSNAGNEQFF.

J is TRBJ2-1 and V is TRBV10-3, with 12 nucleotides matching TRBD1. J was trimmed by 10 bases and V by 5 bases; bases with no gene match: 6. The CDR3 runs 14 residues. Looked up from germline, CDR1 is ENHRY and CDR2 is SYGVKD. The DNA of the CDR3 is TGTGCCATCAGTTCCGGGACAGGGGGCGGGGAGCAGTTCTTC. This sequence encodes CAISSGTGGGEQFF.

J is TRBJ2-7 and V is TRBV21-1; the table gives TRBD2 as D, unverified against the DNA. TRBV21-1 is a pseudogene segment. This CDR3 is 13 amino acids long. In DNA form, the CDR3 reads TGTGCCAGCCGAGGGGGGGTGGTGTACGAGCAGTACGTC. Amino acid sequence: CASRGGVVYEQYV.

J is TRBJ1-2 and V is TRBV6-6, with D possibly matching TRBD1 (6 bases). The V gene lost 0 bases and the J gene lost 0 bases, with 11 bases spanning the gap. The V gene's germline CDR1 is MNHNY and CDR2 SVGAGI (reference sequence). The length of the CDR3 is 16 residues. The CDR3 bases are TGTGCCAGCAGTTACTCGAAAGGGGGAACTAACTATGGCTACACCTTC. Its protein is CASSYSKGGTNYGYTF.

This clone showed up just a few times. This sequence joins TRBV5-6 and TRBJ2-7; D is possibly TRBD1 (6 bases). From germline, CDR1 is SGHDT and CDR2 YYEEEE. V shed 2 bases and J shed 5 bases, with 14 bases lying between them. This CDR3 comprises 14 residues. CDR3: CASSLQGIVDEQYV. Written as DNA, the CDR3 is TGTGCCAGCAGCTTACAGGGTATCGTCGACGAGCAGTACGTC.

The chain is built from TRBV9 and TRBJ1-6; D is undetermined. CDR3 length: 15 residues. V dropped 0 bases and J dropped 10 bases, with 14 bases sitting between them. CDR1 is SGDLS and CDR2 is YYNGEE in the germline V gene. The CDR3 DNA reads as TGTGCCAGCAGCGTAGGGGTCTCGACCGCATCACCCCTCCACTTT. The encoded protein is CASSVGVSTASPLHF.

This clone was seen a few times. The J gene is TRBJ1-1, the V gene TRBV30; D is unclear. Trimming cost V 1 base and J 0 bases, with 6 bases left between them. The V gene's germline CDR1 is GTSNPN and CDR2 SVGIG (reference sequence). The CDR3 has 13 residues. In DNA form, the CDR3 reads TGTGCCTGGAGTGCCTTAGTGAACACTGAAGCTTTCTTT. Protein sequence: CAWSALVNTEAFF.

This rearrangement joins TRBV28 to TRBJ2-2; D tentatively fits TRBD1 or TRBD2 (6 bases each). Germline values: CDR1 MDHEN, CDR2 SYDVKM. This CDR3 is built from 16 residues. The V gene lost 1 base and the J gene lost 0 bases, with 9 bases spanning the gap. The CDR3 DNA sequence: TGTGCCAGCAGTTTATCGGGGGCGCCGAACACCGGGGAGCTGTTTTTT. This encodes CASSLSGAPNTGELFF. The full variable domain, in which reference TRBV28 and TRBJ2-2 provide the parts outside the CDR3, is DVKVTQSSRYLVKRTGEKVFLECVQDMDHENMFWYRQDPGLGLRLIYFSYDVKMKEKGDIPEGYSVSREKKERFSLILESASTNQTSMYLCASSLSGAPNTGELFFGEGSRLTVL.

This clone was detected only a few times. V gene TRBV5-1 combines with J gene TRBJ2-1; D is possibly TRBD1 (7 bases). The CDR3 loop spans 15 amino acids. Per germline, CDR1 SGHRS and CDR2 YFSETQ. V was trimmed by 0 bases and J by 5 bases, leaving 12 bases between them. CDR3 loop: CASSLVQGGHNEQFF. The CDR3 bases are TGCGCCAGCAGCTTGGTTCAGGGGGGACACAATGAGCAGTTCTTC.

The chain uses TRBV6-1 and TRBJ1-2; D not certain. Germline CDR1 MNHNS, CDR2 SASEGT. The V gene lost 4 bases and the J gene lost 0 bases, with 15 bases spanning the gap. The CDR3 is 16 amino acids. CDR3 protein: CASSGRMASPNYGYTF. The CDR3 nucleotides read TGTGCCAGCAGTGGACGTATGGCCTCTCCTAACTATGGCTACACCTTC.

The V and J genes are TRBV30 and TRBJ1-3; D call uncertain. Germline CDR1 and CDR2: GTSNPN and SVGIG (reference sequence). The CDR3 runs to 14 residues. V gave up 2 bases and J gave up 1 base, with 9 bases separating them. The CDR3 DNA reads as TGTGCCTGGAGTTTCGAGGGTTCTGGAAACACCATATATTTT. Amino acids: CAWSFEGSGNTIYF.

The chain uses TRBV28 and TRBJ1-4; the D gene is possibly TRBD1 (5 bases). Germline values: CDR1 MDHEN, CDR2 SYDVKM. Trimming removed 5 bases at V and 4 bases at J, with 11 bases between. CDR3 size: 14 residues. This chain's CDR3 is CASSPGRLNEKLFF. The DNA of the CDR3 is TGTGCCAGCAGTCCGGGACGGCTTAATGAAAAACTGTTTTTT.

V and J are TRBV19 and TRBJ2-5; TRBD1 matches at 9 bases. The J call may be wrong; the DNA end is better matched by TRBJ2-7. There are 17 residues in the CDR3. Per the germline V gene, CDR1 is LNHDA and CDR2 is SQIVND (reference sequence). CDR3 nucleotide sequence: TGTGCCAGTAGTAGAAGGTCGTTGGGGACAGGGCTACACGAGCAGTACTTC. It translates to CASSRRSLGTGLHEQYF.

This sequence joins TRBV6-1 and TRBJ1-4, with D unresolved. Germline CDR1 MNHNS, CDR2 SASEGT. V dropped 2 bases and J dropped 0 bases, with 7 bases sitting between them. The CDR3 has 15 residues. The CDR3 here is CASSELDATNEKLFF. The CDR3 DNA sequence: TGTGCCAGCAGTGAACTGGATGCAACTAATGAAAAACTGTTTTTT.

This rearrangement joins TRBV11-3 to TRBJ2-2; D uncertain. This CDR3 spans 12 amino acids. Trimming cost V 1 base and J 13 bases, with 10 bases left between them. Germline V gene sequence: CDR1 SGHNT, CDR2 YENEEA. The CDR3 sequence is CASSLAQRGLFF. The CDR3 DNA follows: TGTGCCAGCAGCTTAGCTCAGAGAGGGCTGTTTTTT.

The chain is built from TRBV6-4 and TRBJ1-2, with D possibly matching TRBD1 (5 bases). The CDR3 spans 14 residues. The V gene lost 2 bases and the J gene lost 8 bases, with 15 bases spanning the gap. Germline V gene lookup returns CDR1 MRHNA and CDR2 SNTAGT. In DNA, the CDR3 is TGTGCCAGCAGTGACCCCGCTCGGGGACGGGGCTACACCTTC. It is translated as CASSDPARGRGYTF.

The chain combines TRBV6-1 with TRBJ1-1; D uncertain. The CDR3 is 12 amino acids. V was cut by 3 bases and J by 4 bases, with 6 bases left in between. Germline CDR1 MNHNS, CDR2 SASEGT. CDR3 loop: CASSEVTTEAFF. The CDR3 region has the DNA TGTGCCAGCAGTGAGGTTACCACTGAAGCTTTCTTT.

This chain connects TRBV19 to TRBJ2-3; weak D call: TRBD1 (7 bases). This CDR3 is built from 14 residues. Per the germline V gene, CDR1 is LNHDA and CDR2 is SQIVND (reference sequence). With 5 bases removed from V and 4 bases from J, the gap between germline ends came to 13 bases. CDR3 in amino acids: CASSVRGEADTQYF. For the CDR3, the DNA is TGTGCCAGTAGTGTCAGGGGGGAGGCAGATACGCAGTATTTT.

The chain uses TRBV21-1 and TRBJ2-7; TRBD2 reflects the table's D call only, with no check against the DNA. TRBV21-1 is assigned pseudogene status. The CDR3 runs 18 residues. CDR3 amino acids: CASSKARAGRSSEYEQYF. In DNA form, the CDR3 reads TGTGCCAGCAGCAAAGCTAGAGCCGGGAGGAGTTCAGAGTACGAGCAGTACTTC.

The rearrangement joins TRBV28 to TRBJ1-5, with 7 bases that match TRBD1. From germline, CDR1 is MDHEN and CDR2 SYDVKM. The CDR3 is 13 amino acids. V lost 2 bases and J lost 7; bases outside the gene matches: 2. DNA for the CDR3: TGTGCCAGCAGTTTAAGAGGGGGCCAGCCCCAGCATTTT. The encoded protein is CASSLRGGQPQHF.

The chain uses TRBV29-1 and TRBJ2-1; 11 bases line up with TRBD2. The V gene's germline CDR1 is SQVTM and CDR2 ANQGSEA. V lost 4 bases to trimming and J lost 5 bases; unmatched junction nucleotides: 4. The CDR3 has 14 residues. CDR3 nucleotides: TGCAGCGTTGTTTTAGCGGGAGGGAACAATGAGCAGTTCTTC. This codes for CSVVLAGGNNEQFF.

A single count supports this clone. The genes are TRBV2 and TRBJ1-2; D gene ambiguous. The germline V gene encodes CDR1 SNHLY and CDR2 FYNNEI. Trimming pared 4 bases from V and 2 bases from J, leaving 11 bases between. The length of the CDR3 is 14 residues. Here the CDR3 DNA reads TGTGCCAGCAGTGGAAGGACGGCCAACTATGGCTACACCTTC. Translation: CASSGRTANYGYTF.